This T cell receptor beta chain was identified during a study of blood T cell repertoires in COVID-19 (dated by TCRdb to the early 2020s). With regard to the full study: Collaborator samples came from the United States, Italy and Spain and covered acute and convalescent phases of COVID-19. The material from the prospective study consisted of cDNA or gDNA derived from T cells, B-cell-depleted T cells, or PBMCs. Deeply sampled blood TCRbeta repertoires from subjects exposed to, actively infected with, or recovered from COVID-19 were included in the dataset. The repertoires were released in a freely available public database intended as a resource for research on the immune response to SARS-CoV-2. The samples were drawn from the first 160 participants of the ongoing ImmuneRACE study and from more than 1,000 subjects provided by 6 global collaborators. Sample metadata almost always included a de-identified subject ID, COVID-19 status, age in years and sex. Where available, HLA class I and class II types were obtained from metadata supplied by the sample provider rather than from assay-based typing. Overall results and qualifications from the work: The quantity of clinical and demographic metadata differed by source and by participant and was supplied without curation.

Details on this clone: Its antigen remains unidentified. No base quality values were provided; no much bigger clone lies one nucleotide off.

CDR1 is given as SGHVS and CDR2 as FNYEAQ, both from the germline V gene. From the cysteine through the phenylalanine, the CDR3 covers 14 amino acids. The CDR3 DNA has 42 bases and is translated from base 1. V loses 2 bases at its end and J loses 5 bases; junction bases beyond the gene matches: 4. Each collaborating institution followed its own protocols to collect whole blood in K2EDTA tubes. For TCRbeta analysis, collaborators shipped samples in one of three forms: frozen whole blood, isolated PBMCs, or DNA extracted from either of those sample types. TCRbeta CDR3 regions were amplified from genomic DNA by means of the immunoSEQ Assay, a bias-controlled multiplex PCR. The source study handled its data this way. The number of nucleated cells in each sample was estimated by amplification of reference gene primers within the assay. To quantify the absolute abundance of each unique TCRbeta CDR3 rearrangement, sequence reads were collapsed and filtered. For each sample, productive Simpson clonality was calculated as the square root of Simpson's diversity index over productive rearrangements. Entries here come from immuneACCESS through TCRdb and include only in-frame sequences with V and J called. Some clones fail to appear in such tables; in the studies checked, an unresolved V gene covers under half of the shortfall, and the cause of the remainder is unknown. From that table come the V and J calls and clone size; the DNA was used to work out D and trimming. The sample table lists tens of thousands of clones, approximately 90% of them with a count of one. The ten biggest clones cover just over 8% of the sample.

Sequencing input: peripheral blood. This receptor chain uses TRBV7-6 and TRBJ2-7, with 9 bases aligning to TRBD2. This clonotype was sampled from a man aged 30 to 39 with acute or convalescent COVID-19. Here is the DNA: TGTGCCAGCAGCTTATCGGGACTAGCTGACGAGCAGTACTTC. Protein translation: CASSLSGLADEQYF.